This TCR beta chain was retrieved from a study of T-cell reconstitution after alpha-beta-depleted transplantation in children. Study-wide results and limits: Diversity and T-cell counts at one year after transplant derived mostly from new T cells. In some patients, recipient T cells and intrathymic progenitors surviving conditioning explained high day-60 diversity. Approximately two months post-transplant, alpha-beta T cells reportedly originated from several hundred expanded graft clones.

Comments on this clonotype: Its cognate antigen is unknown.

Preparation of the TCRbeta library used unique molecular identifiers. In TCRdb, the PCR reads were re-called with MiXCR into one record per CDR3 protein. The sample records about 490,000 distinct CDR3 sequences, over 9.5% being singletons. Looked up from germline, CDR1 is MNHNS and CDR2 is SASEGT. V lost 7 bases, J lost 0 bases, and 13 bases lay in between. The CDR3 sequence is 15 residues long. This specimen was PBMCs, taken before TCRalphabeta/CD19-depleted stem cell transplant. The chain employs TRBV6-1 and TRBJ1-5, with no clear D. The source of this sequence is a child aged 2 to 9 with inherited bone marrow failure, due to receive a stem cell transplant. The CDR3 spells CASTPDPYSNQPQHF. The CDR3 DNA reads TGTGCCAGCACTCCCGACCCTTATAGCAATCAGCCCCAGCATTTT.